The 2 T cell receptor beta chains reported below all come from one sample, sequenced in a study of blood T cell repertoires in COVID-19. Generated by immunoSEQ multiplex PCR, the TCRdb table keeps only in-frame clones and is missing some. The data show approximately 280,000 clones, roughly 90% seen once. The sequenced material came from peripheral blood. The receptors derive from a woman in her fifties or sixties with acute or convalescent COVID-19.

A note on this clone: Other DNA sequences in the same sample also yield this CDR3. This chain uses TRBV9 with TRBJ2-5; D possibly corresponds to TRBD2 (6 bases). V dropped 0 bases and J dropped 2 bases, with 8 bases sitting between them. The CDR3 sequence is 14 residues long. Germline V gene lookup returns CDR1 SGDLS and CDR2 YYNGEE. DNA of the CDR3: TGTGCCAGCAGCGTAGGCGGGGTACAAGAGACCCAGTACTTC. This translates into CASSVGGVQETQYF.

The chain employs TRBV28 and TRBJ2-1, with 7 bases matching TRBD2. After removal of 7 bases from V and 4 bases from J, the junction contained 4 bases not matched to a gene. The CDR3 consists of 13 residues. The germline V gene has CDR1 MDHEN and CDR2 SYDVKM. This CDR3 reads CASTLGGYNEQFF. For the CDR3, the DNA is TGTGCCAGCACCCTGGGGGGGTACAATGAGCAGTTCTTC.